A single T cell receptor beta chain is shown here with its context. The sample originates from a study of technical replicates of blood from several donors. The CDR3 has 14 amino acids. Germline CDR1 is SGHVS and CDR2 is FQNEAQ. The ends lost 5 bases at V and 3 bases at J; junction bases unmatched: 4. The method was immunoSEQ multiplex PCR; TCRdb's version includes in-frame clones alone and lacks a portion of them. The repertoire holds roughly 62,000 clones, with 85% to 95% as singletons. This rearrangement joins TRBV7-8 to TRBJ1-1; 9 nucleotides match TRBD1. This sequence was found in a human donor in good health. Some clones in this sample may be carry-over from other donors' samples. Source material: PBMCs. CDR3 bases: TGTGCCAGCAGCATACAGGGGGCTCACACTGAAGCTTTCTTT. Translated, it gives CASSIQGAHTEAFF.